These 5 T cell receptor beta chains were all obtained from the same sample, sequenced in a study of T cells in Graves' hyperthyroidism and ophthalmopathy. Amplified TCR beta CDR3 regions derived from RNA transcripts. Using the HTBI primer set, a first-round RT-PCR was run on the TCR CDR3. TCRdb passed the multiplex PCR reads through MiXCR, listing each CDR3 protein once. The table has roughly 580,000 distinct CDR3 sequences, roughly 13% seen once. The sequencing sample was made of blood. Receptors originate from a woman aged 30 to 39 with Graves' hyperthyroidism that later progressed to Graves' ophthalmopathy.

The genes are TRBV19 and TRBJ2-4, with 12 bases aligning to TRBD2. Germline-derived CDR1 and CDR2 are LNHDA and SQIVND (reference sequence). J gave up 2 bases and V 6 bases, and 14 bases lay outside the gene matches. The CDR3 runs to 19 residues. Here the CDR3 DNA reads TGTGCCAGTAGCCGACGGGCTAGCGGGAGGGATATCTCCAAAAACATTCAGTACTTC. This translates into CASSRRASGRDISKNIQYF.

On this clonotype itself: Being one base from a much bigger clone, this may be a read error. The J gene is TRBJ2-7, the V gene TRBV7-9; D assignment may be TRBD1 or TRBD2 (5 bases each). The V end lost 11 bases, the J end lost 7 bases, and 24 bases lay between the germline ends. The CDR3 is made up of 14 amino acids. CDR1 SEHNR and CDR2 FQNEAQ come from the germline V gene (reference sequence). DNA for the CDR3: TGTGCCGGCATGCAGGGTTTGATTCCGGGGGAGCAGTACTTC. The encoded protein is CAGMQGLIPGEQYF.

In this sample, this clonotype turned up many times. The chain is built from TRBV7-2 and TRBJ2-1; D remains unclear. Germline CDR1 and CDR2: SGHTA and FQGNSA. The CDR3 runs to 16 residues. V lost 2 bases, J lost 6 bases, and 17 bases lay in between. The CDR3 sequence is CASSLYWTLPGNEQFF. CDR3 sequence (DNA): TGTGCCAGCAGCTTATATTGGACCCTGCCTGGCAATGAGCAGTTCTTC.

At least ten counts were recorded for this clonotype. The chain recombines TRBV6-1 with TRBJ2-3, with 10 bases that match TRBD1. Trimming took 4 bases from V and 3 from J; bases not matched to a gene: 4. Germline lookup yields CDR1 MNHNS and CDR2 SASEGT. The CDR3 totals 15 residues. The CDR3 nucleotides read TGTGCCAGCAGTGGAAGGACAGGGGGGACAGATACGCAGTATTTT. Amino acid sequence: CASSGRTGGTDTQYF.

This clonotype came up many times. The chain joins TRBV12-3 or TRBV12-4 to TRBJ2-3, with TRBD1 as a possible D gene (5 bases). With 7 bases removed from V and 2 bases from J, the gap between germline ends came to 7 bases. The CDR3 length is 12 residues. CDR3 nucleotides: TGTGCCAGCAAGGGGAACACAGATACGCAGTATTTT. This codes for CASKGNTDTQYF.